The present entry profiles one TCR beta chain with its context. The entry originates in a study of blood T cell repertoires in COVID-19. Study summary: T cells, B-cell-depleted T cells, or PBMCs supplied cDNA or gDNA.

Original processing notes: By means of reference gene primer amplification, nucleated cell counts were estimated. Here immunoSEQ multiplex PCR was the method, and the copy in TCRdb shows in-frame clones only, minus some. The DNA was the basis for D and trimming; V, J and clone size are from that table. The table shows about 73,000 clones, with 84% occurring only once. The V and J ends lost 4 bases and 5 bases respectively, with 16 bases between them. Germline CDR1 KGHDR, CDR2 SFDVKD. The CDR3 is 15 residues long. The sample taken for sequencing was peripheral blood. V and J are TRBV24-1 and TRBJ1-1; maybe TRBD1 (5 bases). This sequence was found in a human donor in a cohort sampled during active COVID-19. CDR3 sequence: CATSDSGGGKTEAFF. The CDR3 DNA follows: TGTGCCACCAGTGACTCGGGGGGTGGGAAGACTGAAGCTTTCTTT.